The 10 T cell receptor beta chains listed next were all sequenced from one sample in a study of breast tumors, draining lymph nodes, adjacent tissues. TCRdb reanalysed the multiplex PCR reads using MiXCR and keeps one entry per CDR3 protein. This sample has more than 80,000 distinct CDR3 sequences, with less than 40% found just once. The lymph nodes were axillary draining lymph nodes from breast cancer patients. Sequencing was performed on axillary lymph node tissue. The receptors here all came from a female donor with breast cancer. Some clones in this sample may be carry-over from other donors' samples.

This clonotype was counted many times. The chain employs TRBV5-1 and TRBJ2-1, with TRBD2 matching 13 bases. The CDR3 sequence is 15 residues long. The J segment lost 3 bases and the V segment lost 8 bases, leaving 5 bases of the junction unmatched. Germline CDR1 is SGHRS and CDR2 is YFSETQ. The CDR3 sequence: CASRGTSGNYNEQFF. The CDR3 bases are TGCGCCAGTAGAGGGACTAGCGGGAACTACAATGAGCAGTTCTTC.

This clonotype was recorded many times. CDR3 sequence: CASSLTRDEQYF. CDR3 bases: TGTGCCAGCAGCCTGACTCGGGACGAGCAGTACTTC. The chain couples TRBV7-2 to TRBJ2-7; D call uncertain. This CDR3 spans 12 amino acids. V was cut by 5 bases and J by 5 bases, with 10 bases left in between. Germline V gene data show CDR1 as SGHTA and CDR2 as FQGNSA.

This clonotype was detected ten times or more. The genes are TRBV20-1 and TRBJ1-2; no reliable D call. Germline loops: CDR1 DFQATT, CDR2 SNEGSKA (reference sequence). The CDR3 is 12 residues long. Trimming stripped 0 bases from V and 5 bases from J, with 7 bases between. The DNA of the CDR3 is TGCAGTGCTAGAGATGGGAGGTATGGCTACACCTTC. It codes for CSARDGRYGYTF.

This clonotype has a count of ten or more. V is TRBV3-1 and J is TRBJ2-1; a possible D gene is TRBD2 (5 bases). Trimming removed 3 bases from V and 0 bases from J, with 15 bases in between. This CDR3 contains 17 residues. Per germline, CDR1 LGHDT and CDR2 YNNKEL (reference sequence). The chain's CDR3 is CASSQLRLPSSYNEQFF. Written as DNA, the CDR3 is TGTGCCAGCAGCCAGTTGAGACTACCAAGCTCCTACAATGAGCAGTTCTTC.

This clonotype was recorded many times. Being one base from a much bigger clone, this may be a read error. The CDR3 end shows no conserved phenylalanine or tryptophan, and so a read error is likely. The chain recombines TRBV19 with TRBJ2-1, with a tentative D call TRBD2 (6 bases). V lost 3 bases and J lost 5, with 17 bases in between. Germline V lookup: CDR1 LNHDA, CDR2 SQIVND (reference sequence). CDR3 length: 16 residues. The CDR3 sequence is CASSITGDGLDNEQFS. Here the CDR3 DNA reads TGTGCCAGTAGTATCACGGGGGATGGGTTGGACAATGAGCAGTTCTCC.

This clonotype was detected ten times or more. This chain uses TRBV6-4 with TRBJ2-6; TRBD1 matches 12 bases. The CDR3 covers 17 residues. CDR1 is MRHNA, CDR2 SNTAGT, per germline. The J segment lost 1 base and the V segment lost 8 bases, leaving 6 bases of the junction unmatched. The CDR3 DNA is TGTGCCAGCGCGGGGACAGGGGGCGAGTCTGGGGCCAACGTCCTGACTTTC. Translation: CASAGTGGESGANVLTF.

This clonotype was detected only once. This chain connects TRBV5-6 to TRBJ2-1; 9 nucleotides match TRBD1. Trimming cost V 4 bases and J 8 bases; bases outside gene matches: 10. The CDR3 consists of 15 residues. Germline lookup yields CDR1 SGHDT and CDR2 YYEEEE. In DNA, the CDR3 is TGTGCCAGCAGCCACCGGGACAGGGCTTGGGATGAGCAGTTCTTC. Amino acids: CASSHRDRAWDEQFF.

This clonotype was counted ten times or more. One end of the junction is discordant with germline, which a read error may explain. The chain uses TRBV12-3 or TRBV12-4 and TRBJ2-2; TRBD2 agrees at 14 bases. This CDR3 is 17 amino acids long. The CDR3 DNA reads TGTGCCAGCAGTCCGGGACTAGCGGGAGCCCACACCGGGGGGCTGTTTTTT. Protein product: CASSPGLAGAHTGGLFF.

The chain joins TRBV5-1 to TRBJ1-6; D remains ambiguous. The CDR3 length is 16 residues. The germline V gene encodes CDR1 SGHRS and CDR2 YFSETQ. V gave up 0 bases and J gave up 0 bases, with 7 bases separating them. The CDR3 loop reads CASSLGGSSYNSPLHF. CDR3 DNA: TGCGCCAGCAGCTTGGGAGGGAGCTCCTATAATTCACCCCTCCACTTT.

This clonotype occurred many times. CDR3 coding DNA: TGTGCCAGCAGTTTTTGGGGGAAGGGGACAGATACGCAGTATTTT. Its protein is CASSFWGKGTDTQYF. The chain is built from TRBV28 and TRBJ2-3, with D perhaps given as TRBD1 or TRBD2 (5 bases each). The CDR3 consists of 15 residues. With 3 bases removed from V and 3 bases from J, the gap between germline ends came to 13 bases. Germline V lookup: CDR1 MDHEN, CDR2 SYDVKM.